This T cell receptor beta chain stems from a study of shared clonotypes between healthy human individuals. Germline V gene lookup returns CDR1 SGDLS and CDR2 YYNGEE. V gave up 4 bases and J gave up 0 bases, with 12 bases separating them. The CDR3 runs 15 residues. This clone was seen only once. Generated by immunoSEQ multiplex PCR, the TCRdb table keeps only in-frame clones and is missing some. The data contain around 2.3 million clones, approximately 94% of them singletons. The chain recombines TRBV9 with TRBJ2-3; tentatively, D is TRBD1 (6 bases). The TCR originated in a man between 18 and 35 years old in good health. Sequenced: naive CD4+ T cells sorted from blood. Stated subset: CD45RA+ positively selected. CDR3 residues: CASSKMTGSTDTQYF. In nucleotides, the CDR3 is TGTGCCAGCAGCAAGATGACAGGTAGCACAGATACGCAGTATTTT.